A selection of T cell receptor beta chains follows, all from one sample in a study of blood T cell repertoires in COVID-19. Data came from immunoSEQ multiplex PCR; TCRdb stores just in-frame clones and leaves some out. The table has roughly 230,000 clones, roughly four fifths seen once; the top ten hold about 7.4%. Input material: peripheral blood. These receptors all come from a woman in her fifties or sixties with acute or convalescent COVID-19. Both conserved end residues are part of each CDR3. The D gene is left open where the match is weak. The size entry is marked missing in some rows and otherwise reads once, few, many or a size class.

d_gene	j_gene	len	abundance	v_gene	CDR3nt	CDR3aa
-	TRBJ2-5	13	-	TRBV4-2	TGTGCCAGCAGCCAATCCCCCTCAGAGACCCAGTACTTC	CASSQSPSETQYF
-	TRBJ2-7	16	-	TRBV5-6	TGTGCCAGCAGCCCACCCGGCAGGATCGGTGGGTACGAGCAGTACTTC	CASSPPGRIGGYEQYF
TRBD2	TRBJ2-3	18	-	TRBV27	TGTGCCAGCAGTTCCCGTGTGCCGACTAGCGGGGGGACAGATACGCAGTATTTT	CASSSRVPTSGGTDTQYF
-	TRBJ2-7	15	-	TRBV7-9	TGTGCCAGCAGCGCCCCGAGTTTCGGGTTCTACGAGCAGTACTTC	CASSAPSFGFYEQYF
TRBD2	TRBJ2-7	15	-	TRBV6-1	TGTGCCAGCAGTGAATCTAGCGGGAGAGTGGAAGAGCAGTACTTC	CASSESSGRVEEQYF
TRBD1	TRBJ2-7	12	-	TRBV2	TGTGCCAGCTCCCCAACTCGCGACAGGGAATACTTC	CASSPTRDREYF
-	TRBJ1-4	13	few	TRBV11-2	TGTGCCAGCAGGTCTTGGCGGTTTGAAAAACTGTTTTTT	CASRSWRFEKLFF
TRBD1	TRBJ2-7	16	-	TRBV6-2/TRBV6-3	TGTGCCAGCAGTTACTCTTCGGGACAGTCCTCCTACGAGCAGTACTTC	CASSYSSGQSSYEQYF
-	TRBJ2-5	13	-	TRBV28	TGTGCCAGCAGTTTAACCGGGGGAGAGACCCAGTACTTC	CASSLTGGETQYF
-	TRBJ1-1	13	-	TRBV27	TGTGCCAGCAGGAAAGACACGACGGCTGAAGCTTTCTTT	CASRKDTTAEAFF
-	TRBJ2-3	14	-	TRBV6-5	TGTGCCAGCAGTTACGCGGCCAGAACAGATACGCAGTATTTT	CASSYAARTDTQYF
TRBD2	TRBJ2-2	14	-	TRBV5-4	TGTGCCAGCAGCTTGGAGCTAGCGGGGGGGGAGCTGTTTTTT	CASSLELAGGELFF
-	TRBJ1-6	14	-	TRBV6-5	TGTGCCAGCACGACGGGGGTGGTCAATTCACCCCTCCACTTT	CASTTGVVNSPLHF
-	TRBJ1-1	15	-	TRBV2	TGTGCCAGCAGTGATAGCGCGCAGGGGAAATCTGAAGCTTTCTTT	CASSDSAQGKSEAFF
-	TRBJ2-3	14	-	TRBV14	TGTGCCAGCAGCTCCGGGGTTAGCACAGATACGCAGTATTTT	CASSSGVSTDTQYF
-	TRBJ1-4	13	-	TRBV30	TGTGCCTGGAGTGTATGGAGAACTGAAAAACTGTTTTTT	CAWSVWRTEKLFF
-	TRBJ2-5	15	-	TRBV7-2	TGTGCCAGCAGCTCCCGGACTGAGGCGGGGGAGACCCAGTACTTC	CASSSRTEAGETQYF
-	TRBJ1-1	14	-	TRBV5-6	TGTGCCAGCAGCTTGCAGGGGAGAGGGACTGAAGCTTTCTTT	CASSLQGRGTEAFF
-	TRBJ1-5	14	once	TRBV5-4	TGTGCCAGCAGCTTGCAGGGGACCAATCAGCCCCAGCATTTT	CASSLQGTNQPQHF
-	TRBJ2-7	14	few	TRBV4-1	TGCGCCAGCAGCCAAGAGGGCAGCTCCTACGAGCAGTACTTC	CASSQEGSSYEQYF
-	TRBJ2-3	15	-	TRBV5-1	TGCGCCAGCAGCTTGGTTAGCGGTAGCACAGATACGCAGTATTTT	CASSLVSGSTDTQYF
TRBD2	TRBJ2-4	16	-	TRBV5-6	TGTGCCAGCAGCTCTGAACTAGCGGTAGCCAAAAACATTCAGTACTTC	CASSSELAVAKNIQYF